This T cell receptor (beta chain) was sequenced in a study of blood T cell repertoires in COVID-19. Turning to the study itself: Some COVID-19 samples were acute and others convalescent; all came from the United States, Italy and Spain. PBMCs, B-cell-depleted T cells, or T cells provided the cDNA or gDNA that made up the material.

As originally analysed: Reference gene primer amplification gave nucleated cell count estimates. Profiled with immunoSEQ multiplex PCR; TCRdb holds only in-frame clones, not every one. V and J calls and clone size follow that table, whereas D and trimming were derived from the DNA. The data show about 410,000 clones, 89% seen once. Looked up from germline, CDR1 is SGDLS and CDR2 is YYNGEE. V shed 5 bases, J shed 6 bases, and the junction held 3 bases outside the gene matches. The CDR3 is made up of 13 amino acids. This clonotype was sampled from a woman in her thirties or forties with COVID-19, enrolled during active disease. Sequencing was done on a sample of peripheral blood. The rearrangement links TRBV9 to TRBJ1-3; the match to TRBD1 covers 9 bases. The CDR3 region has the DNA TGTGCCAGCAGTCGGACAGGGGTAAACACCATATATTTT. This translates into CASSRTGVNTIYF.